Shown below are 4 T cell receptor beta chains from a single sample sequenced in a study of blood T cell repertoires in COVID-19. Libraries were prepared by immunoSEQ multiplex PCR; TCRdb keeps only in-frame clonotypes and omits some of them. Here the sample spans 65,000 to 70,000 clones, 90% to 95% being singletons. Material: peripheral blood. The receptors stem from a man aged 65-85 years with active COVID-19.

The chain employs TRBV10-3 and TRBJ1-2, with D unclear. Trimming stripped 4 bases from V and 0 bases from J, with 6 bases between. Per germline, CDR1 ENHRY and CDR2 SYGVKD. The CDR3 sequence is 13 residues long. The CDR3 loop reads CAISGTANYGYTF. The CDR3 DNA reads TGTGCCATCAGTGGGACTGCTAACTATGGCTACACCTTC.

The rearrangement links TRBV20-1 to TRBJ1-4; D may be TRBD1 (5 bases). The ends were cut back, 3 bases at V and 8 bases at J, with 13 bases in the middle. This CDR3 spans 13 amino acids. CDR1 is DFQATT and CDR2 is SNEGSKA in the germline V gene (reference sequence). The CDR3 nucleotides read TGCAGTGCTAGTAAGGGGCTGGGAGAAAAACTGTTTTTT. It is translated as CSASKGLGEKLFF.

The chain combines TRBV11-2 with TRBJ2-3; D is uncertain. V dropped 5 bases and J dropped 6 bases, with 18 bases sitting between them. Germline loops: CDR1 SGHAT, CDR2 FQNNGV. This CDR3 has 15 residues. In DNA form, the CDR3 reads TGTGCCAGCAGCCAAGCGATCCCTCTTGGGGATACGCAGTATTTT. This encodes CASSQAIPLGDTQYF.

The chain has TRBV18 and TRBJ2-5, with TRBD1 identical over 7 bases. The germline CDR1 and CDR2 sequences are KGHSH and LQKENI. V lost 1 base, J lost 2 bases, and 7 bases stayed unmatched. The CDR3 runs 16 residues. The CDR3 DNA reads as TGTGCCAGCTCACCACTCCGGACAGGTCTACAAGAGACCCAGTACTTC. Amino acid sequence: CASSPLRTGLQETQYF. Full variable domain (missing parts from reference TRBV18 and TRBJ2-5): NAGVMQNPRHLVRRRGQEARLRCSPMKGHSHVYWYRQLPEEGLKFMVYLQKENIIDESGMPKERFSAEFPKEGPSILRIQQVVRGDSAAYFCASSPLRTGLQETQYFGPGTRLLVL.